The entry below gives a single T cell receptor (beta chain) sequence along with its context. TCRdb keeps only in-frame clones here, not all; method: immunoSEQ multiplex PCR. The sample yields some 22,000 clones, about 70% seen once. This sample was included in a study of PD-1 blockade in classical Hodgkin lymphoma. The CDR3 is 14 amino acids. Germline V lookup: CDR1 PRHDT, CDR2 FYEKMQ (reference sequence). Between the trimmed V and J ends, which lost 1 base and 2 bases, there was a span of 9 bases. The time point: cycle 4 day 1 (C4D1), after five to seven weeks of nivolumab. Every patient had relapsed following autologous stem cell transplantation, and cohorts differed in brentuximab vedotin exposure.

V is TRBV13 and J is TRBJ2-7, with a tentative D call TRBD2 (5 bases). The clonotype originates from a human donor with classical Hodgkin lymphoma. Specimen: peripheral blood mononuclear cells (PBMCs), collected before the fourth cycle of nivolumab. Written as DNA, the CDR3 is TGTGCCAGCAGCTTAGAGGGAGAGGCCTACGAGCAGTACTTC. Its protein product is CASSLEGEAYEQYF.